This T cell receptor (beta chain) was identified during a study of blood T cell repertoires in COVID-19. Assay: immunoSEQ multiplex PCR; the TCRdb copy retains only in-frame clones and omits some. The sample consists of 200,000 to 250,000 clones, approximately 78% of them appearing once. The CDR3 runs to 15 residues. CDR1 SGHRS and CDR2 YFSETQ come from the germline V gene. Deletions cut 5 bases from V and 3 bases from J, with 18 bases between. This sequence joins TRBV5-1 and TRBJ2-7; weak D call: TRBD1 (6 bases). This TCR was sampled from a woman older than 75 with COVID-19, enrolled during active disease. Sequenced input: peripheral blood. This CDR3 is CASSPGTTANYEQYF. The CDR3 DNA sequence: TGCGCCAGCAGTCCTGGGACAACGGCTAACTACGAGCAGTACTTC.